Shown below are 18 T cell receptor beta chains from a single sample sequenced in a study of radiation and T cells in renal cell carcinoma. The time point was: baseline pretreatment blood. Treatment reported: 15 Gy SBRT to primary tumor, nephrectomy 4 weeks later. TCRdb keeps only in-frame clones here, not all; method: immunoSEQ multiplex PCR. The sample has about 95,000 clones, 70% to 90% seen once. The input for sequencing was blood, taken from a patient whose treatment included radiotherapy and nephrectomy. The receptor source for this set is a middle-aged man with renal cell carcinoma.

V usage is TRBV5-4 and J usage is TRBJ2-7; D remains unclear. V shed 4 bases and J shed 5 bases, with 16 bases lying between them. The CDR3 totals 14 residues. The germline CDR1 and CDR2 sequences are SGHNT and YYREEE (reference sequence). As DNA, the CDR3 is TGTGCCAGCAGCCCGAGGACCACTACGGACGAGCAGTACTTC. It is translated as CASSPRTTTDEQYF. The entire variable domain, with the rest obtained from reference TRBV5-4 and TRBJ2-7, is as follows: ETGVTQSPTHLIKTRGQQVTLRCSSQSGHNTVSWYQQALGQGPQFIFQYYREEENGRGNFPPRFSGLQFPNYSSELNVNALELDDSALYLCASSPRTTTDEQYFGPGTRLTVT.

The J gene is TRBJ2-5, the V gene TRBV5-1; TRBD2 is a possible D gene (6 bases). The V gene lost 9 bases and the J gene lost 6 bases, with 21 bases spanning the gap. Germline CDR1 SGHRS, CDR2 YFSETQ. The CDR3 spans 14 residues. CDR3 region: CATRASEGFQTQYF. Here the CDR3 DNA reads TGCGCCACCCGAGCGTCGGAGGGGTTTCAGACCCAGTACTTC.

This clone was picked up one time. A junction boundary mismatches the germline segment, possibly from a read error. The gene calls are TRBV7-7 and TRBJ2-7; 8 bases fit TRBD1. CDR3 size: 14 residues. Germline V gene lookup returns CDR1 SSHAT and CDR2 FNYEAQ (reference sequence). CDR3: CASSPGGTGGLQYF. The CDR3 DNA follows: TGTGCTAGCAGCCCGGGCGGAACAGGGGGATTGCAGTACTTC. Drawing the rest from reference TRBV7-7 and TRBJ2-7, the complete variable domain is GAGVSQSPRYKVTKRGQDVTLRCDPISSHATLYWYQQALGQGPEFLTYFNYEAQPDKSGLPSDRFSAERPEGSISTLTIQRTEQRDSAMYRCASSPGGTGGLQYFGPGTRLTVT.

The CDR3 reads CASSAGRVYEQYF. In nucleotides, the CDR3 is TGCGCCAGCAGCGCCGGGAGAGTCTACGAGCAGTACTTC. This chain joins TRBV5-1 and TRBJ2-7; possible D gene TRBD2, 6 bases. This CDR3 has 13 amino acids. Germline CDR1 and CDR2: SGHRS and YFSETQ. The V gene lost 4 bases and the J gene lost 3 bases, with 11 bases spanning the gap.

The chain carries TRBV19 and TRBJ1-4; TRBD1 might be the D (5 bases). Deletions cut 4 bases from V and 5 bases from J, with 14 bases between. Germline lookup yields CDR1 LNHDA and CDR2 SQIVND (reference sequence). The CDR3 has 15 residues. CDR3 sequence reads: CASSNLGRTNEKLFF. DNA for the CDR3: TGTGCCAGTAGTAATTTGGGACGGACGAATGAAAAACTGTTTTTT. Supplemented by reference TRBV19 and TRBJ1-4, the full variable domain reads DGGITQSPKYLFRKEGQNVTLSCEQNLNHDAMYWYRQDPGQGLRLIYYSQIVNDFQKGDIAEGYSVSREKKESFPLTVTSAQKNPTAFYLCASSNLGRTNEKLFFGSGTQLSVL.

This clone has a handful of counts. The V call is TRBV2, the J call TRBJ2-7; D gene ambiguous. Trimming left V 0 bases short and J 6 bases short, with 9 bases between. CDR3 size: 13 residues. Germline V gene sequence: CDR1 SNHLY, CDR2 FYNNEI. CDR3 region: CASSEARGSEQYF. CDR3 nucleotide sequence: TGTGCCAGCAGTGAAGCAAGAGGTAGCGAGCAGTACTTC.

The genes are TRBV5-1 and TRBJ2-7; 7 nucleotides agree with TRBD1. V gave up 4 bases and J gave up 3 bases; unmatched junction bases: 13. The CDR3 runs 16 residues. Germline V CDR1 and CDR2: SGHRS, YFSETQ. The CDR3, as DNA: TGCGCCAGCAGCCTAAGTCCCGGGACAGACCTCTACGAGCAGTACTTC. This encodes CASSLSPGTDLYEQYF.

There are a few counts of this clone. The chain links TRBV21-1 to TRBJ2-7; TRBD2, as called in the table, went unchecked against the DNA. TRBV21-1 corresponds to a pseudogene. This CDR3 has 15 amino acids. The CDR3 DNA reads as TGTGCCAGCAGCAAAGATATTAGTCTCTCCTACGAGCAGTACTTC. Amino acids: CASSKDISLSYEQYF.

This clone was seen a few times. The chain couples TRBV7-9 to TRBJ2-7; D gene uncertain. The CDR3 loop spans 11 amino acids. The ends were cut back, 0 bases at V and 6 bases at J, with 3 bases in the middle. Germline CDR1 SEHNR, CDR2 FQNEAQ (reference sequence). The CDR3 sequence is CASSLALEQYF. The CDR3 bases are TGTGCCAGCAGCTTAGCTCTCGAGCAGTACTTC.

With regard to this clone: Other DNA sequences in this specimen translate into the identical CDR3. V usage is TRBV5-1 and J usage is TRBJ2-3; weak D call: TRBD2 (6 bases). Germline values: CDR1 SGHRS, CDR2 YFSETQ. V gave up 4 bases and J gave up 4 bases, with 22 bases separating them. The CDR3 length is 17 residues. This CDR3 is CASSPLKTSGTADTQYF. CDR3 nucleotides: TGCGCCAGCAGCCCACTAAAGACTAGTGGGACTGCAGATACGCAGTATTTT.

The chain recombines TRBV30 with TRBJ1-4; D gene ambiguous. Germline CDR1 GTSNPN, CDR2 SVGIG (reference sequence). V shed 1 base and J shed 0 bases, with 6 bases lying between them. CDR3 size: 14 residues. The CDR3 DNA is TGTGCCTGGAGTGACAGCGCAACTAATGAAAAACTGTTTTTT. This gives the protein CAWSDSATNEKLFF.

The chain uses TRBV2 and TRBJ2-1, with TRBD2 matching 8 bases. The CDR3 contains 15 residues. Germline CDR1 is SNHLY and CDR2 is FYNNEI. Unmatched junction bases numbered 8, after V lost 4 bases and J lost 6 bases. The CDR3 loop is CASSASGGGSNEQFF. The CDR3 nucleotides read TGTGCCAGCAGTGCTAGTGGCGGGGGGTCCAATGAGCAGTTCTTC.

V gene TRBV27 combines with J gene TRBJ2-1; D is undetermined. V was trimmed by 5 bases and J by 9 bases, leaving 14 bases between them. There are 13 residues in the CDR3. Germline V gene sequence: CDR1 MNHEY, CDR2 SMNVEV (reference sequence). This CDR3 reads CASSRSYGGEQFF. CDR3 DNA: TGTGCCAGCAGTAGATCCTACGGTGGTGAGCAGTTCTTC.

CDR3: CASSPRGVVTDTQYF. The DNA of the CDR3 is TGTGCCAGCAGCCCAAGAGGGGTCGTCACAGATACGCAGTATTTT. The chain uses TRBV11-3 and TRBJ2-3, with D perhaps matching TRBD1 or TRBD2 (5 bases each). This CDR3 has 15 amino acids. V was shortened by 5 bases and J by 2 bases, with 14 bases between the two germline ends. Germline V CDR1 and CDR2: SGHNT, YENEEA. Full variable domain (missing parts from reference TRBV11-3 and TRBJ2-3): EAGVVQSPRYKIIEKKQPVAFWCNPISGHNTLYWYLQNLGQGPELLIRYENEEAVDDSQLPKDRFSAERLKGVDSTLKIQPAELGDSAVYLCASSPRGVVTDTQYFGPGTRLTVL.

The chain carries TRBV4-3 and TRBJ1-2; TRBD1 matches 9 bases. The germline V gene has CDR1 LGHNA and CDR2 YSLEER. The CDR3 length is 14 residues. V lost 3 bases to trimming and J lost 8 bases; unmatched junction nucleotides: 7. The CDR3 sequence is CASSQEYTGGGYTF. CDR3 nucleotides: TGCGCCAGCAGCCAGGAATACACAGGGGGCGGCTACACCTTC.

The chain is built from TRBV5-1 and TRBJ2-1, with D perhaps matching TRBD1 or TRBD2 (6 bases each). The CDR3 has 16 residues. Trimming stripped 5 bases from V and 7 bases from J, with 22 bases between. CDR1 is SGHRS, CDR2 YFSETQ, per germline. The CDR3 nucleotides are TGCGCCAGCAGAGCTCCCGTGGGGGCACGGGGGAATGAGCAGTTCTTC. Protein sequence: CASRAPVGARGNEQFF.

This clone was seen more than once but under ten times. This rearrangement joins TRBV18 to TRBJ2-1, with D tentatively TRBD1 (6 bases). CDR1 and CDR2 (germline): KGHSH, LQKENI. Deletions cut 3 bases from V and 1 base from J, with 7 bases between. This CDR3 comprises 14 residues. CDR3 nucleotides: TGTGCCAGCTCACCGGGACATTCCTACAATGAGCAGTTCTTC. It codes for CASSPGHSYNEQFF.

The chain employs TRBV5-1 and TRBJ2-1; D is unclear. This CDR3 is 13 amino acids long. The ends were cut back, 0 bases at V and 7 bases at J, with 8 bases in the middle. The V gene's germline CDR1 is SGHRS and CDR2 YFSETQ. This CDR3 is CASSLVGWNEQFF. In DNA form, the CDR3 reads TGCGCCAGCAGCTTGGTTGGTTGGAATGAGCAGTTCTTC.